The TCR beta chain under discussion was sequenced for a study of T cell repertoires in cytomegalovirus infection. TCRdb fed the reads into MiXCR, producing one record per CDR3 protein. The sample records approximately 990,000 distinct CDR3 sequences, about a third being singletons. The study, taken as a whole, reports: Carriers of CMV and the relevant HLA type were discriminated by public TCR beta frequency.

This clonotype has more than one count but fewer than ten. Antigen specificity is unknown. CDR1 and CDR2 from the germline V gene are SEHNR and FQNEAQ (reference sequence). CDR3 length: 17 amino acids. Trimming removed 8 bases from V and 3 bases from J, with 25 bases in between. This clonotype was obtained from a human donor in good health (CMV status not recorded). Some clones in this sample may be carry-over from other donors' samples. V is TRBV7-9 and J is TRBJ2-5; D is possibly TRBD1 (5 bases). The sample consisted of cultured CD8+ T cells from PBMCs, taken from culture after CMV antigen stimulation. The CDR3 DNA reads TGTGCCAGCCGGATCGCGGCAGGGTCAGTAGTGAAAGAGACCCAGTACTTC. It is translated as CASRIAAGSVVKETQYF.